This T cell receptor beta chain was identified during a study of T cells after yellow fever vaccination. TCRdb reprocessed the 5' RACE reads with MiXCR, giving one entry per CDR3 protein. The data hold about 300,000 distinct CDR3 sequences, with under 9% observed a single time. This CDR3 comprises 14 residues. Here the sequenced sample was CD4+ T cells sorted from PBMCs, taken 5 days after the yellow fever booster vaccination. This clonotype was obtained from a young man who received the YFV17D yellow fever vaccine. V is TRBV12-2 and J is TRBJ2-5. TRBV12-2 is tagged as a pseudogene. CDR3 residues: CASRPSSTGETQYF. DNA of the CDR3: TGTGCAAGTCGCCCATCCTCTACGGGAGAGACCCAGTACTTC.